This is a list of T cell receptor beta chains from one sample in a study of T-cell reconstitution after alpha-beta-depleted transplantation in children. Each CDR3 protein gets one entry after TCRdb re-called the PCR reads with MiXCR. This table has under 60,000 distinct CDR3 sequences, under 6% appearing once. This specimen consisted of PBMCs, mostly from graft donor cells, obtained 60 days after TCRalphabeta/CD19-depleted stem cell transplant. The receptors shown here come from a female patient aged 2-10 years who had a stem cell transplant for aplastic anemia, so the T cells may come from the graft donor. CDR3s include the opening cysteine and the closing phenylalanine or tryptophan. Fields, in order: clone size, V gene, D gene, J gene, CDR3 DNA, CDR3 protein. D genes are given only for firm matches. Rows may omit the clone size; those that give it use once, few, many or a size class.

many	TRBV7-9	TRBD2	TRBJ2-1	TGTGCCAGCAGCCCCATACTAGCGGGAGCGGGCAATGAGCAGTTCTTC	CASSPILAGAGNEQFF
many	TRBV12-3/TRBV12-4	.	TRBJ1-4	TGTGCCAGCAGCGTAGGGGCGGGGGGTAATGAAAAACTGTTTTTT	CASSVGAGGNEKLFF
many	TRBV12-3/TRBV12-4	.	TRBJ1-6	TGTGCCAGCAGTTTAAATAGTTGGTGGGGTAATTCACCCCTCCACTTT	CASSLNSWWGNSPLHF
.	TRBV11-2	.	TRBJ2-1	TGTGCCAGCAGCTCCCTAAAAGGCCCCTACAATGAGCAGTTCTTC	CASSSLKGPYNEQFF
many	TRBV2	.	TRBJ2-3	TGTGCCAGCAGCCCTCTGGGTCCAGATACGCAGTATTTT	CASSPLGPDTQYF
few	TRBV3-1	.	TRBJ1-2	TGTGCCAGCAGCTACGGACGGGATGGCTACACCTTC	CASSYGRDGYTF
many	TRBV7-8	.	TRBJ2-7	TGTGCCAGCAGCTTGGGGGCGGGTTCCTACGAGCAGTACTTC	CASSLGAGSYEQYF
many	TRBV5-1	TRBD1	TRBJ1-1	TGCGCCAGCAGCTTGGGAGCCGGGGACAGGGGGACTGAAGCTTTCTTT	CASSLGAGDRGTEAFF
many	TRBV20-1	TRBD1	TRBJ2-2	TGCAGTGCTCTCAGGACAGGGAACACCGGGGAGCTGTTTTTT	CSALRTGNTGELFF
many	TRBV9	TRBD2	TRBJ2-7	TGTGCCAGCAGCGTAGCCTCGGGGGGCTCCTACGAGCAGTACTTC	CASSVASGGSYEQYF
many	TRBV5-1	TRBD1	TRBJ2-7	TGCGCCAGCAGCTTGATCCAGGGGGCCTACGAGCAGTACTTC	CASSLIQGAYEQYF
many	TRBV5-1	TRBD2	TRBJ2-7	TGCGCCAGCAGCTTGGAGGCGGGAGCAGGTTCCTACGAGCAGTACTTC	CASSLEAGAGSYEQYF
.	TRBV2	.	TRBJ1-1	TGTGCCAGCAGCTCCCTCTCCACCACTGAAGCTTTCTTT	CASSSLSTTEAFF
.	TRBV4-2	TRBD1	TRBJ1-2	TGTGCCAGCAGCCAAAAGTACAGGGGGCAACGTGGCTACACCTTC	CASSQKYRGQRGYTF
many	TRBV18	.	TRBJ2-4	TGTGCCAGCTCACCACCATCAGGTGAAAACATTCAGTACTTC	CASSPPSGENIQYF
many	TRBV6-1	.	TRBJ2-7	TGTGCCAGCAGTGTGTGGGACGCTAAGGTCTACGAGCAGTACTTC	CASSVWDAKVYEQYF
many	TRBV12-3/TRBV12-4	TRBD2	TRBJ2-2	TGTGCCAGCAGTTTAGTCGGCGGGGGGGCCATCACCGGGGAGCTGTTTTTT	CASSLVGGGAITGELFF